One sample yielded the 8 T cell receptor beta chains listed below, sequenced in a study of T cell repertoires in cytomegalovirus infection (dated by TCRdb to between 2018 and 2021). The sequencer listed for this sample is Illumina HiSeq 1500. TCRdb reprocessing: public reads trimmed at Q25 with fastp, clones called with MiXCR, in-frame beta chains kept. Every CDR3 protein is listed once, alongside the most common genes and DNA of its rows. For this sample there are approximately 110,000 distinct CDR3 sequences; roughly 39% appear just once. The leading ten clones occupy 74% of the sample. No antigen has been assigned to these receptors. The treatment or condition label of this sample denotes: in vitro stimulation with specific CMV peptide epitopes to enrich CMV-specific T cells. Source: CD8+ T cells from cultured PBMCs, taken from culture after CMV antigen stimulation. Receptors originate from a human donor in good health (CMV status not recorded). Some clones in this sample may be carry-over from other donors' samples.

This clonotype was counted a few times. The chain joins TRBV19 to TRBJ1-3; D perhaps matches TRBD1 (6 bases). The CDR3 contains 16 residues. Looked up from germline, CDR1 is LNHDA and CDR2 is SQIVND (reference sequence). V lost 7 bases and J 0 bases, leaving 16 bases between the germline ends. The CDR3 sequence: CASNVRGGISGNTIYF. The CDR3 DNA reads TGTGCCAGTAACGTTCGAGGGGGAATCTCTGGAAACACCATATATTTT. Full variable domain (rest looked up from reference TRBV19 and TRBJ1-3): DGGITQSPKYLFRKEGQNVTLSCEQNLNHDAMYWYRQDPGQGLRLIYYSQIVNDFQKGDIAEGYSVSREKKESFPLTVTSAQKNPTAFYLCASNVRGGISGNTIYFGEGSWLTVV.

Ten or more counts support this clonotype. The rearrangement links TRBV7-2 to TRBJ2-1; perhaps TRBD2 as D (5 bases). The ends were cut back, 3 bases at V and 2 bases at J, with 14 bases in the middle. The V gene's germline CDR1 is SGHTA and CDR2 FQGNSA. This CDR3 has 16 residues. CDR3 loop: CASSFTRSGPYNEQFF. The CDR3, as DNA: TGTGCCAGCAGCTTCACGAGGAGCGGCCCCTACAATGAGCAGTTCTTC.

V gene TRBV2 combines with J gene TRBJ2-3; 7 bases fit TRBD2. The V gene end was trimmed by 5 bases and the J gene end by 0 bases; junction bases not matched to a gene: 2. Per the germline V gene, CDR1 is SNHLY and CDR2 is FYNNEI. CDR3 size: 14 residues. The CDR3 region is CASSSGISTDTQYF. CDR3 DNA sequence: TGTGCCAGCAGTAGCGGGATTAGCACAGATACGCAGTATTTT.

The J gene is TRBJ2-3, the V gene TRBV3-1, with 8 nucleotides matching TRBD2. After removal of 0 bases from V and 2 bases from J, the junction contained 10 bases not matched to a gene. The CDR3 has 18 residues. Germline V gives CDR1 LGHDT, CDR2 YNNKEL (reference sequence). For the CDR3, the DNA is TGTGCCAGCAGCCAAGATCGGCGGGCGGGGGGAACCACAGATACGCAGTATTTT. It codes for CASSQDRRAGGTTDTQYF.

V usage is TRBV7-9 and J usage is TRBJ1-5; tentative D call: TRBD1 (5 bases). The CDR3 covers 14 residues. Germline loops: CDR1 SEHNR, CDR2 FQNEAQ (reference sequence). Between the trimmed V and J ends, which lost 5 bases and 4 bases, there was a span of 12 bases. The CDR3 region has the DNA TGTGCCAGCAGCCAGGGACGGGAGAATCAGCCCCAGCATTTT. It codes for CASSQGRENQPQHF. Combining the CDR3 with reference TRBV7-9 and TRBJ1-5 gives the whole variable domain DTGVSQNPRHKITKRGQNVTFRCDPISEHNRLYWYRQTLGQGPEFLTYFQNEAQLEKSRLLSDRFSAERPKGSFSTLEIQRTEQGDSAMYLCASSQGRENQPQHFGDGTRLSIL.

This chain links TRBV6-5 with TRBJ1-2; no clear D. This CDR3 spans 14 amino acids. Deletions cut 2 bases from V and 0 bases from J, with 7 bases between. CDR1 is MNHEY and CDR2 is SVGAGI in the germline V gene. The CDR3 spells CASSYALSNYGYTF. CDR3 in DNA: TGTGCCAGCAGTTACGCCCTTTCTAACTATGGCTACACCTTC.

V usage is TRBV28 and J usage is TRBJ2-1; TRBD2 matches at 9 bases. This CDR3 comprises 15 residues. V lost 6 bases, J lost 4 bases, and 7 bases stayed unmatched. From germline, CDR1 is MDHEN and CDR2 SYDVKM. The CDR3 protein is CASRPAGGGYNEQFF. In DNA, the CDR3 is TGTGCCAGCAGGCCAGCGGGGGGAGGATACAATGAGCAGTTCTTC. The variable domain in full, with the rest retrieved from reference TRBV28 and TRBJ2-1, is DVKVTQSSRYLVKRTGEKVFLECVQDMDHENMFWYRQDPGLGLRLIYFSYDVKMKEKGDIPEGYSVSREKKERFSLILESASTNQTSMYLCASRPAGGGYNEQFFGPGTRLTVL.

The V and J genes are TRBV27 and TRBJ2-7; no reliable D call. This CDR3 region has 12 residues. V lost 6 bases, J lost 5 bases, and 11 bases lay in between. Germline lookup yields CDR1 MNHEY and CDR2 SMNVEV (reference sequence). The CDR3 region is CASSSKPDEQYF. CDR3 in DNA: TGTGCCAGCAGCTCCAAACCCGACGAGCAGTACTTC.